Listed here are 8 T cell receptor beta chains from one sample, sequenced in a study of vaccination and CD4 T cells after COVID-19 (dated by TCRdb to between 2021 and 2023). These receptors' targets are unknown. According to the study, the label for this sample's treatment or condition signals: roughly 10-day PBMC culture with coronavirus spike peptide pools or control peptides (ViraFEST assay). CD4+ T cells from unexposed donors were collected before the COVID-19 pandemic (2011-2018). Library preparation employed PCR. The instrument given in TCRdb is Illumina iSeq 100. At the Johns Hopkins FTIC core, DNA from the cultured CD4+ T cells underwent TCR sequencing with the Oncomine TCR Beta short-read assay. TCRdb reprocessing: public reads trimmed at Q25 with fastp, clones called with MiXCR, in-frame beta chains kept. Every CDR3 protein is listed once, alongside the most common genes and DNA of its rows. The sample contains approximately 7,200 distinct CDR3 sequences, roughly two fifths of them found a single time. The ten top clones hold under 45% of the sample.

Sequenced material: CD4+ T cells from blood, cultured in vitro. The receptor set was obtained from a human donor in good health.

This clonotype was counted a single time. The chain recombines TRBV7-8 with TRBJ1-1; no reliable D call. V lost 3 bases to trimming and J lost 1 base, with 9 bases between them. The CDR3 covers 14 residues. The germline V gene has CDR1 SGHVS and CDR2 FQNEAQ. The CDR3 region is CASSLIGPNTEAFF. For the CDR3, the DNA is TGTGCCAGCAGCTTGATAGGACCGAACACTGAAGCTTTCTTT.

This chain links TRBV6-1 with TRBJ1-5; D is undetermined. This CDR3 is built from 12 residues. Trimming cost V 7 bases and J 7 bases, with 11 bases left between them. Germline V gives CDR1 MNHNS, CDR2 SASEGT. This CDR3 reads CASTGRSQPQHF. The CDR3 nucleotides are TGTGCCAGCACCGGCCGGTCACAGCCCCAGCATTTT.

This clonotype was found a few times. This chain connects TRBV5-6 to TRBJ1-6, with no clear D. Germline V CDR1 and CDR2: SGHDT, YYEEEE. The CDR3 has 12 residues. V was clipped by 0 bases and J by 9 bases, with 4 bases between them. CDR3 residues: CASSLERSPLHF. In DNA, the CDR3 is TGTGCCAGCAGCTTGGAACGTTCACCCCTCCACTTT.

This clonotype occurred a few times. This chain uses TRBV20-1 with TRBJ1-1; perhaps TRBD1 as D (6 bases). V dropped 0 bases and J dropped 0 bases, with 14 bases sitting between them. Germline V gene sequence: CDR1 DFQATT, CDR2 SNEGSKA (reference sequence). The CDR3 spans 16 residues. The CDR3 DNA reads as TGCAGTGCTAGAGATTGGGGAACAGGGATGAACACTGAAGCTTTCTTT. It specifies CSARDWGTGMNTEAFF.

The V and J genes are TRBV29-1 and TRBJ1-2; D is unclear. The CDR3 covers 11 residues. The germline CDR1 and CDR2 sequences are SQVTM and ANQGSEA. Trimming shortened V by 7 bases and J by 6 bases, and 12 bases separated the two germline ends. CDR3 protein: CSAGPTDGYTF. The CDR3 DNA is TGCAGCGCCGGACCGACGGATGGCTACACCTTC.

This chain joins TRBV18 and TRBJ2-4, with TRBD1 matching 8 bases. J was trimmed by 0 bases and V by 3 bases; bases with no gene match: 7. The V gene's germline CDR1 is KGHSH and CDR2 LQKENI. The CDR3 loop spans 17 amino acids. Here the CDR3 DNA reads TGTGCCAGCTCACCGCCCGGGACAGGTGTAGCCAAAAACATTCAGTACTTC. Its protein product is CASSPPGTGVAKNIQYF.

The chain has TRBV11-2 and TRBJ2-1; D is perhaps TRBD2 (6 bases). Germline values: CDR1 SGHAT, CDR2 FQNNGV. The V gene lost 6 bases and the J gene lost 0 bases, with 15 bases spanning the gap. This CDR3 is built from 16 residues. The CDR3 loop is CASSDPGLNSYNEQFF. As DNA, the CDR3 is TGTGCCAGCAGTGACCCGGGACTCAACTCCTACAATGAGCAGTTCTTC. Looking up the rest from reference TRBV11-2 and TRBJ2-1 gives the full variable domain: EAGVAQSPRYKIIEKRQSVAFWCNPISGHATLYWYQQILGQGPKLLIQFQNNGVVDDSQLPKDRFSAERLKGVDSTLKIQPAKLEDSAVYLCASSDPGLNSYNEQFFGPGTRLTVL.

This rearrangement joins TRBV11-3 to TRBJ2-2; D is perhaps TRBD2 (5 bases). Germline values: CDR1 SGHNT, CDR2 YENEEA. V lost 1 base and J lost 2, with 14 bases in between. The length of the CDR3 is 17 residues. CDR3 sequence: CASSLGSEAGNTGELFF. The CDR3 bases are TGTGCCAGCAGCTTAGGGTCGGAGGCAGGCAACACCGGGGAGCTGTTTTTT.